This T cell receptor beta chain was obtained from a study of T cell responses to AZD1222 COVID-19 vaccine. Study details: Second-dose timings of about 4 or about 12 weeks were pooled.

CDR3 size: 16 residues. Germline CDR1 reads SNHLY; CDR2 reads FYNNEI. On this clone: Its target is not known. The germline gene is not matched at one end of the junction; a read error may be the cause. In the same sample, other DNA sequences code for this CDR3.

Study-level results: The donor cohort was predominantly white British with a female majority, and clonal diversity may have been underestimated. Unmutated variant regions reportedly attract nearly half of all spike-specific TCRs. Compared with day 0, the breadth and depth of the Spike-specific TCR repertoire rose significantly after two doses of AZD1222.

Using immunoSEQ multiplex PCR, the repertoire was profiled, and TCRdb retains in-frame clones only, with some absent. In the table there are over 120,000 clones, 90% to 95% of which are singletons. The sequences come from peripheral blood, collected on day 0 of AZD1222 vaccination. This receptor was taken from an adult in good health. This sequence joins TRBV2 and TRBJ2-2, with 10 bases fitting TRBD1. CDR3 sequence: CASRAYLDRGTGELFF. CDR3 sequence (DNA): TGTGCTAGCAGGGCATATTTGGACAGGGGGACCGGGGAGCTGTTTTTT.